This T cell receptor (beta chain) was profiled in a study of spatial heterogeneity in lung cancer. Time point reported: sample taken at primary tumor resection. The sequenced material consisted of unsorted whole RNA from tumor, nontumor lung or frozen PBMC. General study findings and limits: It was found that expanded intratumoral alpha and beta TCR counts tracked tumor mutation counts.

TCRdb used MiXCR to reprocess the 5' RACE reads, holding one entry per CDR3 protein. This sample has approximately 25,000 distinct CDR3 sequences, with approximately 10% found just once. The germline V gene encodes CDR1 SGHRS and CDR2 YFSETQ. Trimming shortened V by 4 bases and J by 2 bases, and 7 bases separated the two germline ends. The CDR3 is 13 residues long. This clonotype rates as medium-sized. No antigen is known for it. The chain employs TRBV5-1 and TRBJ2-1; no clear D gene. The material was lung tumor tissue, obtained at surgery. This TCR was recovered from a male donor with early-stage non-small cell lung cancer. DNA of the CDR3: TGCGCCAGCAGCCCTGGACCCTACAATGAGCAGTTCTTC. Protein product: CASSPGPYNEQFF.